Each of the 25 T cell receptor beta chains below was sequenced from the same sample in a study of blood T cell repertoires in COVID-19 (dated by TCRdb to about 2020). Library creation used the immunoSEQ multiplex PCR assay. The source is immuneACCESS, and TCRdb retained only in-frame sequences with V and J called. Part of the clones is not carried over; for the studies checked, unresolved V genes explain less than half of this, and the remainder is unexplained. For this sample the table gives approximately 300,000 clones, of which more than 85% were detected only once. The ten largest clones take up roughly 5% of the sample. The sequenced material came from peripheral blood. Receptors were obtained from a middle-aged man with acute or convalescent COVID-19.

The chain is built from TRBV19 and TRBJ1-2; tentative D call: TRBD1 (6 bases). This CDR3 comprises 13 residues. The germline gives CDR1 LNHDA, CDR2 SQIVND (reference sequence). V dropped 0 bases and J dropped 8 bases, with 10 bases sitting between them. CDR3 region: CASSIERGKGYTF. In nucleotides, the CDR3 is TGTGCCAGTAGTATAGAAAGGGGGAAGGGCTACACCTTC.

In nucleotides, the CDR3 is TGTGCCAGTAGTAGGAGCTTACCCGGGTCCTTTAGCAATCAGCCCCAGCATTTT. Translating gives CASSRSLPGSFSNQPQHF. The chain uses TRBV19 and TRBJ1-5; D gene ambiguous. The CDR3 loop spans 18 amino acids. From germline, CDR1 is LNHDA and CDR2 SQIVND (reference sequence). V was clipped by 4 bases and J by 0 bases, with 19 bases between them.

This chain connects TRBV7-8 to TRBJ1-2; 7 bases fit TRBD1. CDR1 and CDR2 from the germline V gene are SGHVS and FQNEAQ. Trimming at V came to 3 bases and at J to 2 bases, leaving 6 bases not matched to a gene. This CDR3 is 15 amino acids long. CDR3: CASSFRRQGNYGYTF. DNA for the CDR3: TGTGCCAGCAGCTTTCGCAGACAGGGAAACTATGGCTACACCTTC. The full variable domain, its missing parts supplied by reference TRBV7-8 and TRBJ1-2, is GAGVSQSPRYKVAKRGQDVALRCDPISGHVSLFWYQQALGQGPEFLTYFQNEAQLDKSGLPSDRFFAERPEGSVSTLKIQRTQQEDSAVYLCASSFRRQGNYGYTFGSGTRLTVV.

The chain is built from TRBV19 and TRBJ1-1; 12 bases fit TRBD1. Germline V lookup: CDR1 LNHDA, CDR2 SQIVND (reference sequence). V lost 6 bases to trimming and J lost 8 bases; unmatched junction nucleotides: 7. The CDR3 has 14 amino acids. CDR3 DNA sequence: TGTGCCAGTAGGTCCCGGGACAGGGGGCGAGAAGCTTTCTTT. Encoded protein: CASRSRDRGREAFF.

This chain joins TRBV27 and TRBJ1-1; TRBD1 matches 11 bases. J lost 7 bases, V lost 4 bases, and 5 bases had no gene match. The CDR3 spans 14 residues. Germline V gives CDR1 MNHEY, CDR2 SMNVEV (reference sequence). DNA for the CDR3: TGTGCCAGCAGTTGGGGACAGGGGGAAGGTGAAGCTTTCTTT. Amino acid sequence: CASSWGQGEGEAFF.

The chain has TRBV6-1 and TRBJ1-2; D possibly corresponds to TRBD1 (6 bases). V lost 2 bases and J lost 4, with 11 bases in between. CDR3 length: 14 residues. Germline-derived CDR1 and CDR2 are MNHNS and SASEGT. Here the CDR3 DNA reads TGTGCCAGCAGTGAAATAGGGGGTACCTATGGCTACACCTTC. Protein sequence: CASSEIGGTYGYTF.

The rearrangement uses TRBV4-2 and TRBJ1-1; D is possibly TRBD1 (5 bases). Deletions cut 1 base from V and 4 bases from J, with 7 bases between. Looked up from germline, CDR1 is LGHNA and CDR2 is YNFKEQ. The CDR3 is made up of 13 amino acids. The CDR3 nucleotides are TGTGCCAGCAGCCAAGGCAGGGCCACTGAAGCTTTCTTT. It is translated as CASSQGRATEAFF.

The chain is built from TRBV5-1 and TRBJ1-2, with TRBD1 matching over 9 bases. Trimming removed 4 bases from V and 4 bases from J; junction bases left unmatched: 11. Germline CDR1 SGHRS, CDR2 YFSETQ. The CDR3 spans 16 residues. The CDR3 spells CASSRTGQGLVYGYTF. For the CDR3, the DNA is TGCGCCAGCAGCCGTACGGGACAGGGTCTGGTCTATGGCTACACCTTC.

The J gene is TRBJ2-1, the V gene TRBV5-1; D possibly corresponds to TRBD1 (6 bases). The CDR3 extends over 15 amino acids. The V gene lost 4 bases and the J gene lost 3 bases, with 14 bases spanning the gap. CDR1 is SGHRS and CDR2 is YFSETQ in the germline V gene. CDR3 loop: CASSPPMTGYNEQFF. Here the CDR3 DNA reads TGCGCCAGCAGCCCGCCCATGACAGGCTACAATGAGCAGTTCTTC. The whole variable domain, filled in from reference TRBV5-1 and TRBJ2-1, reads KAGVTQTPRYLIKTRGQQVTLSCSPISGHRSVSWYQQTPGQGLQFLFEYFSETQRNKGNFPGRFSGRQFSNSRSEMNVSTLELGDSALYLCASSPPMTGYNEQFFGPGTRLTVL.

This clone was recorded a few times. This CDR3 reads CASTLTSTSTDTQYF. The CDR3 DNA follows: TGTGCCAGTACCTTGACTAGCACCAGCACAGATACGCAGTATTTT. The chain couples TRBV19 to TRBJ2-3, with 7 bases identical to TRBD2. The trim removed 7 bases at V and 0 bases at J, leaving 7 bases unmatched. Looked up from germline, CDR1 is LNHDA and CDR2 is SQIVND (reference sequence). This CDR3 spans 15 amino acids. Full variable domain (remainder filled in from reference TRBV19 and TRBJ2-3): DGGITQSPKYLFRKEGQNVTLSCEQNLNHDAMYWYRQDPGQGLRLIYYSQIVNDFQKGDIAEGYSVSREKKESFPLTVTSAQKNPTAFYLCASTLTSTSTDTQYFGPGTRLTVL.

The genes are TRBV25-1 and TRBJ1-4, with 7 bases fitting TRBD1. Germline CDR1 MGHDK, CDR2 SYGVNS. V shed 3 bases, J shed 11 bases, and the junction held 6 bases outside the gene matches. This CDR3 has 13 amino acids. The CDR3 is CASSERAGGKLFF. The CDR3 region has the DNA TGTGCCAGCAGTGAGCGGGCAGGGGGGAAACTGTTTTTT. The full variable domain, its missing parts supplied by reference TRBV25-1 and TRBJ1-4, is EADIYQTPRYLVIGTGKKITLECSQTMGHDKMYWYQQDPGMELHLIHYSYGVNSTEKGDLSSESTVSRIRTEHFPLTLESARPSHTSQYLCASSERAGGKLFFGSGTQLSVL.

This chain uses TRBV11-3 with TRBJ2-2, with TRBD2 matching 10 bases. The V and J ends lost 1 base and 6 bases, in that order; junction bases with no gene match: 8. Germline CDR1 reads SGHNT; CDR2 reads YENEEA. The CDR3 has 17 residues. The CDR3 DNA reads TGTGCCAGCAGCTTAGGGGCAAGCGGGGGGGCCTCCGGGGAGCTGTTTTTT. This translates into CASSLGASGGASGELFF.

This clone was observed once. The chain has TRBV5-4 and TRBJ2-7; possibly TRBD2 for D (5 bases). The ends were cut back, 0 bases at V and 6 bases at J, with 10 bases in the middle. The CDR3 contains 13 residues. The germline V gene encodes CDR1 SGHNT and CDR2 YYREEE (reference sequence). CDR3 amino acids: CASSLGDGGEQYF. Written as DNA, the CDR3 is TGTGCCAGCAGCTTGGGAGATGGAGGCGAGCAGTACTTC.

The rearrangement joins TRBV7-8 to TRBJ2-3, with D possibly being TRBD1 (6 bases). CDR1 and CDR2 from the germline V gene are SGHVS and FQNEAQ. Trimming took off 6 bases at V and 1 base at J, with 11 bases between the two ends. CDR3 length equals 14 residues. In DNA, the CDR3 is TGTGCCAGCAGTACAGGGCCGGGCACAGATACGCAGTATTTT. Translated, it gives CASSTGPGTDTQYF.

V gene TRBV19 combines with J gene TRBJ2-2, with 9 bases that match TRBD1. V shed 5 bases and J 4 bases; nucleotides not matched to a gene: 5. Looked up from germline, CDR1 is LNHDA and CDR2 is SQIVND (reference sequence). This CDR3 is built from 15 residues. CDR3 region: CASSRDRALTGELFF. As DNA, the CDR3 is TGTGCCAGTAGTCGGGACAGGGCTCTCACCGGGGAGCTGTTTTTT.

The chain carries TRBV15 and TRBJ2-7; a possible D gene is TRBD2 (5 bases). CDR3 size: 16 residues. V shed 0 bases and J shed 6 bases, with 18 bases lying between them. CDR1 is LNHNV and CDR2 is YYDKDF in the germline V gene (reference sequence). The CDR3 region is CATSRDVTPWGVEQYF. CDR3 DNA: TGTGCCACCAGCAGAGATGTAACTCCCTGGGGAGTCGAGCAGTACTTC.

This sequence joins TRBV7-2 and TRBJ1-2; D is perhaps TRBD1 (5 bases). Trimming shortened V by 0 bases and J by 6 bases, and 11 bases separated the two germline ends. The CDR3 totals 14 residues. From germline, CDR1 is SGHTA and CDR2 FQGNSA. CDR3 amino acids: CASSLAGTPNGYTF. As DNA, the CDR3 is TGTGCCAGCAGCTTAGCAGGGACTCCTAATGGCTACACCTTC.

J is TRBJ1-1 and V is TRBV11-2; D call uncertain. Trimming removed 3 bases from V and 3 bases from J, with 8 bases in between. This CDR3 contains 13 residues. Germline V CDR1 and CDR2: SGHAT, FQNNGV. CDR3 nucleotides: TGTGCCAGCAGCTTGGAGGGAGACACTGAAGCTTTCTTT. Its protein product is CASSLEGDTEAFF.

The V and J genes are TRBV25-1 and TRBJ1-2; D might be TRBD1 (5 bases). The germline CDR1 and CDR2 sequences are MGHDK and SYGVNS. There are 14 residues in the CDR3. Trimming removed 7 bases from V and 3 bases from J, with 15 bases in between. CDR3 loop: CASNDGGGHYGYTF. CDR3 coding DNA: TGTGCCAGCAATGACGGGGGAGGCCACTATGGCTACACCTTC.

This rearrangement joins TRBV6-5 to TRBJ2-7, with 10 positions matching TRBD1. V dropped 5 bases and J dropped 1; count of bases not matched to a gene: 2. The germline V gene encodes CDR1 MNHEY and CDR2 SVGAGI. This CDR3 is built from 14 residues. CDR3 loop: CASSRTGGSYEQYF. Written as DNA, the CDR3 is TGTGCCAGCAGTCGGACAGGGGGGTCCTACGAGCAGTACTTC.

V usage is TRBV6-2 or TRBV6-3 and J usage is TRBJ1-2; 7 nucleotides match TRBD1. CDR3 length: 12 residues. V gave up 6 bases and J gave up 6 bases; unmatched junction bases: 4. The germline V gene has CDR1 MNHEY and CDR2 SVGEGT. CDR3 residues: CASSDRVNGYTF. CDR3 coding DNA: TGTGCCAGCAGCGACAGGGTTAATGGCTACACCTTC.

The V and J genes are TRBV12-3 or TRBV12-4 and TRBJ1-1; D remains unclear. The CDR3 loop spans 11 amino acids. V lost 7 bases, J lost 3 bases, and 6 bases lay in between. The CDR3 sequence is CASTFYTEAFF. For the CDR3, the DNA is TGTGCCAGCACCTTTTACACTGAAGCTTTCTTT.

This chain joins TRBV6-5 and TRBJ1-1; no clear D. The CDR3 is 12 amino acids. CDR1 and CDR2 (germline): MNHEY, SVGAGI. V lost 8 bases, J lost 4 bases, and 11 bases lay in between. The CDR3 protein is CASQRGGTEAFF. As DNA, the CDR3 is TGTGCCAGCCAGCGGGGAGGCACTGAAGCTTTCTTT.

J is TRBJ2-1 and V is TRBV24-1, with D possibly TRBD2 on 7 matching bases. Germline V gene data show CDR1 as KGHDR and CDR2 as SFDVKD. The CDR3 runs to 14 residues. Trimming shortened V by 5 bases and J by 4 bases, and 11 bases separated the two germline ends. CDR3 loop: CATSGRGAYNEQFF. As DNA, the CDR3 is TGTGCCACCAGTGGACGGGGGGCATACAATGAGCAGTTCTTC.

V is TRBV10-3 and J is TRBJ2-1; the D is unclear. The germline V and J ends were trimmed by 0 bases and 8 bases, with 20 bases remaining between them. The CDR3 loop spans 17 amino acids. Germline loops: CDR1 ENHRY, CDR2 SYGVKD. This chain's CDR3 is CAISESKAYPPGDEQFF. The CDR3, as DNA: TGTGCCATCAGTGAGTCGAAAGCCTATCCCCCCGGTGATGAGCAGTTCTTC.